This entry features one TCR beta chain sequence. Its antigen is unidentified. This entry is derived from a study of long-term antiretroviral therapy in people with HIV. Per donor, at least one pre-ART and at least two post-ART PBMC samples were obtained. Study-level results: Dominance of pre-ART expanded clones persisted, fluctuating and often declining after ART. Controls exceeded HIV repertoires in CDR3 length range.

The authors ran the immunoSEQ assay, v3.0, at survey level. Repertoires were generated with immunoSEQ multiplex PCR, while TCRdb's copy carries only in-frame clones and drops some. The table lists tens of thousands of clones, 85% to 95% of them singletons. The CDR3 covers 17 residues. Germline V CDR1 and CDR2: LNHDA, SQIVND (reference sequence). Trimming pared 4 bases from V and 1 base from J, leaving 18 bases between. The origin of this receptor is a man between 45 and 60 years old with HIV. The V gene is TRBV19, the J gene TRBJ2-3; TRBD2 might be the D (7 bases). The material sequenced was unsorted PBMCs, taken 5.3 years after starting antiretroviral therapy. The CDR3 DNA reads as TGTGCCAGTAGTAGGGGGGGGCCCTCTACCGGCACAGATACGCAGTATTTT. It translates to CASSRGGPSTGTDTQYF. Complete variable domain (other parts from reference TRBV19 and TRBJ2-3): DGGITQSPKYLFRKEGQNVTLSCEQNLNHDAMYWYRQDPGQGLRLIYYSQIVNDFQKGDIAEGYSVSREKKESFPLTVTSAQKNPTAFYLCASSRGGPSTGTDTQYFGPGTRLTVL.